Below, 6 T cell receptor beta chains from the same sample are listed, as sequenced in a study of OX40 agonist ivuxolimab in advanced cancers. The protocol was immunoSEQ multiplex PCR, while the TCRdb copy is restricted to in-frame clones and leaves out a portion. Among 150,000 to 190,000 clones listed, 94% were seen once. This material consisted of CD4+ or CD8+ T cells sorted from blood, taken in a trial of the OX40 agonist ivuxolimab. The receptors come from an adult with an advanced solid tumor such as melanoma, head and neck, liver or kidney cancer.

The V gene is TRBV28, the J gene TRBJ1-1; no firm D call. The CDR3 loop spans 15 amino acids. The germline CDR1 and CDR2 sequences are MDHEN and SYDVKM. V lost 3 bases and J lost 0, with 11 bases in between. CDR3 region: CASSLGSRVNTEAFF. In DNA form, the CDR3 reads TGTGCCAGCAGTTTGGGGAGCCGGGTGAACACTGAAGCTTTCTTT.

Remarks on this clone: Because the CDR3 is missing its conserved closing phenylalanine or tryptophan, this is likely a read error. The chain's CDR3 is CAQTGAWKTGFFEQYL. Written as DNA, the CDR3 is TGTGCCCAGACTGGGGCATGGAAGACAGGGTTTTTTGAGCAGTACCTC. The rearrangement uses TRBV30 and TRBJ2-7, with 7 bases lining up with TRBD1. Unmatched junction bases numbered 23, after V lost 8 bases and J lost 7 bases. Germline V gene lookup returns CDR1 GTSNPN and CDR2 SVGIG (reference sequence). The CDR3 is 16 amino acids.

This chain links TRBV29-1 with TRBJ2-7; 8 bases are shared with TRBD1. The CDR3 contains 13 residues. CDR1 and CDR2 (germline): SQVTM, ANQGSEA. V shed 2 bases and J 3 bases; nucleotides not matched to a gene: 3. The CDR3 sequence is CSVETTGGYEQYF. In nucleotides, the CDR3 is TGCAGCGTTGAAACTACAGGGGGCTACGAGCAGTACTTC.

As DNA, the CDR3 is TGTGCCAGCACTCCAACTCAATACAATGAGCAGTTCTTC. This translates into CASTPTQYNEQFF. The chain combines TRBV7-2 with TRBJ2-1; D remains ambiguous. Trimming stripped 7 bases from V and 4 bases from J, with 11 bases between. CDR3 length: 13 residues. Germline V CDR1 and CDR2: SGHTA, FQGNSA.

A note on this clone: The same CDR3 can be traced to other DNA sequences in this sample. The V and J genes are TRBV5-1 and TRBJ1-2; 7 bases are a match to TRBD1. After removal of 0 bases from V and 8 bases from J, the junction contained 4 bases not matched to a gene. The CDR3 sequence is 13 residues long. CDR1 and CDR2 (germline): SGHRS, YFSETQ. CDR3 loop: CASSLGGGDGYTF. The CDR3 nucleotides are TGCGCCAGCAGCTTGGGAGGGGGCGACGGCTACACCTTC.

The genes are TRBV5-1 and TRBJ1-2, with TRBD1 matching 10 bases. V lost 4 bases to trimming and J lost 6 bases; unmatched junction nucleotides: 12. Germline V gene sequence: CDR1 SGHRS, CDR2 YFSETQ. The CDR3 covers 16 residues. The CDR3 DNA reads TGCGCCAGCAGCGCAGACTACCGGGACAGGGGCGATGGCTACACCTTC. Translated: CASSADYRDRGDGYTF.